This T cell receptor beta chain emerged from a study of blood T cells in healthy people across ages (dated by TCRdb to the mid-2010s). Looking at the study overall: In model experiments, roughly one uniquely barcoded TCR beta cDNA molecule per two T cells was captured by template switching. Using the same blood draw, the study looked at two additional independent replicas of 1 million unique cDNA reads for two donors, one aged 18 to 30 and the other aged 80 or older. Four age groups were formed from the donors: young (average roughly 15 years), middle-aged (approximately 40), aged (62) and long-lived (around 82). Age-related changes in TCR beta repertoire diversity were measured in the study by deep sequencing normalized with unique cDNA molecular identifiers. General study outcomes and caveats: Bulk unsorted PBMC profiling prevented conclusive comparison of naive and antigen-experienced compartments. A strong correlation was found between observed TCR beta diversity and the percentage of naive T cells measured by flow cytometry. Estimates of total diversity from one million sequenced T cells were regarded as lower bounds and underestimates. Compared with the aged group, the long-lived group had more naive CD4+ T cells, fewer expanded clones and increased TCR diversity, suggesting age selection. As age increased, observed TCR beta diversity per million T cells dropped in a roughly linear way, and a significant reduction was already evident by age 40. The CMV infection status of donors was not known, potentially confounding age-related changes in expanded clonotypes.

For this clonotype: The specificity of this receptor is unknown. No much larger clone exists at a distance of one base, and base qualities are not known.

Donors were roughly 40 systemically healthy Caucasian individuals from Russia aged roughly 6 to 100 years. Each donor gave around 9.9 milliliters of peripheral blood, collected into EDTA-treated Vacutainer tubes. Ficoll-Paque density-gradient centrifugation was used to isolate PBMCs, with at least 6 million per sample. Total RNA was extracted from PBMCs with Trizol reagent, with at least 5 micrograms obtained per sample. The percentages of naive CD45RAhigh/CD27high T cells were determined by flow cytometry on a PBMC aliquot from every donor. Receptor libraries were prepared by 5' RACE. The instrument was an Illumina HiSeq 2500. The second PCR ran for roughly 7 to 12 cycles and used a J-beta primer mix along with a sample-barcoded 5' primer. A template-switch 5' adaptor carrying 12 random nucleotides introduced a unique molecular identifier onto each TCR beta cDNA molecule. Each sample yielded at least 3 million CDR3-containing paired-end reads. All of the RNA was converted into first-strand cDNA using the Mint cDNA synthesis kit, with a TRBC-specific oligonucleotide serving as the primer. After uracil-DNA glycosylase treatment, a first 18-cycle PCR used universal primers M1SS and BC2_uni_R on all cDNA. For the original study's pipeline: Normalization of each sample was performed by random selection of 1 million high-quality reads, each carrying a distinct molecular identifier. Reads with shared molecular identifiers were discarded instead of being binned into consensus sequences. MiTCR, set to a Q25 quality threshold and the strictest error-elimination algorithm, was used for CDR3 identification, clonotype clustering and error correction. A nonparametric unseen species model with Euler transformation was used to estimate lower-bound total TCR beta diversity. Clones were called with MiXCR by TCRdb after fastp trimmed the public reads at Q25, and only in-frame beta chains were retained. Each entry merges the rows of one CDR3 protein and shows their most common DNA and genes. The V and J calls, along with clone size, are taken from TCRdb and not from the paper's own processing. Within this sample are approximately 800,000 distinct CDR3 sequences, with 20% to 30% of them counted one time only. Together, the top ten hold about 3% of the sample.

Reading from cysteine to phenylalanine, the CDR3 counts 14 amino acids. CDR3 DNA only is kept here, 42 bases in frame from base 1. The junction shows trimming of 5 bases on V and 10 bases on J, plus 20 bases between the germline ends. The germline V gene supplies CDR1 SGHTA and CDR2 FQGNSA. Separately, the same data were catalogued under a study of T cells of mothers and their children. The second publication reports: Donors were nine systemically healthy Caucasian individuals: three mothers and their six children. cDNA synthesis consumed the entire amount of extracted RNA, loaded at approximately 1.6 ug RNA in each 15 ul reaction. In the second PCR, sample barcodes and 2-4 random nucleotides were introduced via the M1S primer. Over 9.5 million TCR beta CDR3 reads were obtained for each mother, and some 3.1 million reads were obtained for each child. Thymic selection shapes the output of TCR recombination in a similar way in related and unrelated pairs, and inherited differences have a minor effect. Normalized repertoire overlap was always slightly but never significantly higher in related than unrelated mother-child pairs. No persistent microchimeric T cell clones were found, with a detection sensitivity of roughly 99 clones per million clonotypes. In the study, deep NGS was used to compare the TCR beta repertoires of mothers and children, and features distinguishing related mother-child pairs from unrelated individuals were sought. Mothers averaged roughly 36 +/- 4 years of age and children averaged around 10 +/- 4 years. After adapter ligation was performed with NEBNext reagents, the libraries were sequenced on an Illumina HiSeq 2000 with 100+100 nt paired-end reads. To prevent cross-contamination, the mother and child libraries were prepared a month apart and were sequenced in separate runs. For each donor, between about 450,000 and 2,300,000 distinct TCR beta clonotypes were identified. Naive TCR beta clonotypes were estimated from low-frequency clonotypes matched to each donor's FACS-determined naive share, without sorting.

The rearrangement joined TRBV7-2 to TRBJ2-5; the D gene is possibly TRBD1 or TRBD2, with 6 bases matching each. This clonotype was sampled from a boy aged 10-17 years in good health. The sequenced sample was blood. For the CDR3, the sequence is CASSTGTSFQDQYF. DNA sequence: TGTGCCAGCAGCACAGGGACTTCATTCCAGGACCAGTACTTC. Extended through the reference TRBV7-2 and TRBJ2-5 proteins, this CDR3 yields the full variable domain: GAGVSQSPSNKVTEKGKDVELRCDPISGHTALYWYRQSLGQGLEFLIYFQGNSAPDKSGLPSDRFSAERTGGSVSTLTIQRTQQEDSAVYLCASSTGTSFQDQYFGPGTRLLVL.